This section outlines one TCR beta chain sequence together with its context. Its antigen is unknown. The CDR3 runs 16 residues. With 5 bases clipped from V and 5 bases from J, the junction kept 14 bases outside the gene matches. Per germline, CDR1 MDHEN and CDR2 SYDVKM. Naive CD8 cells were CD45RO-negative, positively selected for CCR7, excluding terminally differentiated effector memory CD45RA+ cells. Deep level was the assay's run setting. The repertoire was sequenced with immunoSEQ multiplex PCR; TCRdb's copy has only in-frame clones and lacks some. This table has approximately 2,000,000 clones, roughly 93% appearing once. These data belong to a study of shared clonotypes between healthy human individuals. Findings and limits, study-wide: As a rule, naive subsets had a larger estimated richness than memory subsets.

The TCR comes from a man in his late teens or twenties in good health. Some clones in this sample may be carry-over from other donors' samples. The source material was naive CD8+ T cells from PBMCs. The chain carries TRBV28 and TRBJ1-1, with TRBD1 matching over 7 bases. The CDR3 spells CASSTGRVKQGTEAFF. Here the CDR3 DNA reads TGTGCCAGCAGTACCGGTCGGGTAAAACAGGGGACTGAAGCTTTCTTT.